This record covers a single T cell receptor (beta chain). The entry originates in a study of blood T cell repertoires in COVID-19. Study as a whole: Samples taken during acute and convalescent COVID-19 were collected in the United States, Italy and Spain. Sample material is recorded as cDNA or gDNA derived from T cells, B-cell-depleted T cells, or PBMCs.

Germline CDR1 is SGHRS and CDR2 is YFSETQ. CDR3 size: 16 residues. Trimming at V came to 2 bases and at J to 7 bases, leaving 11 bases not matched to a gene. Original processing methods: Cell counts per sample came from amplifying reference gene primers. Repertoires were generated with immunoSEQ multiplex PCR, while TCRdb's copy carries only in-frame clones and drops some. That table is the source of V, J and clone size, and D and trimming were worked out from the DNA. The table records around 300,000 clones, approximately 86% of them present only once. The genes are TRBV5-1 and TRBJ1-1; 10 bases align to TRBD1. This TCR was sampled from a woman between 50 and 59 years old with active or convalescent COVID-19. Sample: peripheral blood. CDR3 in DNA: TGCGCCAGCAGCTTTACACCGACAGGGGGCCTGGATGAAGCTTTCTTT. Translated, it gives CASSFTPTGGLDEAFF.